This record concerns one T cell receptor (beta chain) sequence. Its antigen is undetermined. Primers for the PCR totalled 60 Vbeta and 13 Jbeta. The protocol was immunoSEQ multiplex PCR, while the TCRdb copy is restricted to in-frame clones and leaves out a portion. The table has fewer than 85,000 clones, 70% to 80% seen once. The data were taken from a study of cytomegalovirus exposure and HLA in healthy donors. Overall study results and limits: Fewer N-insertions (relative to the approximately 670-donor mean) were reportedly seen in an Asian-associated ancestry cluster in a later analysis. Researchers reported in a later analysis that a missense DCLRE1C variant was tied to TCR beta V- and J-gene trimming. Later analysis identified several of the most significant clusters that appeared linked to common viral pathogens.

Looked up from germline, CDR1 is SNHLY and CDR2 is FYNNEI. The V end lost 3 bases, the J end lost 9 bases, and 18 bases lay between the germline ends. This CDR3 region has 15 residues. This TCR derives from a middle-aged man in good health and CMV-seronegative. Material: PBMCs. V and J are TRBV2 and TRBJ2-1; D gene uncertain. The CDR3 spells CASSEAQKSLGEQFF. DNA of the CDR3: TGTGCCAGCAGTGAGGCACAGAAAAGTTTGGGTGAGCAGTTCTTC.